A selection of T cell receptor beta chains follows, all from one sample in a study of blood T cell repertoires in COVID-19. Clones were sequenced by immunoSEQ multiplex PCR, and TCRdb holds only the in-frame ones, with some missing. The sample yields 250,000 or so clones, about 89% seen once. The sequenced sample was peripheral blood. These receptors all come from a man between 40 and 49 years old with active or convalescent COVID-19. Each CDR3 is given with its conserved first and last residue.

CASSPIGGNTEAFF | TRBV25-1
CASSLLGAEVGYEQYF | TRBV28
CASSDAEGDTEAFF | TRBV21-1
CSVSTGTGGNQPQHF | TRBV29-1
CASSERGTASDGFF | TRBV5-6
CAIRLDSRNSPLHF | TRBV10-3
CASSYAAGGALHEQFF | TRBV6-5
CASTLTSGSYNEQFF | TRBV6-5
CASSDTKTSGGTQYF | TRBV25-1
CASSSTSGGTGELFF | TRBV5-6
CASGLRPGGSGYEQYF | TRBV12-5
CASSSRSGGKAFF | TRBV5-1
CASSSLTGGEDQPQHF | TRBV6-5
CASSGTSTRGTGELFF | TRBV9
CASSLDGTAWTNYGYTF | TRBV5-4
CASSIWGGADQPQHF | TRBV19
CATSEASRGQETQYF | TRBV24-1
CASSPRRTSADLSVEQYF | TRBV18
CATSRVSGSRYEQYF | TRBV15
CASRATGQGALELGYTF | TRBV5-6
CASRLSGQAGYTF | TRBV7-2
CATSRDAGRSPLHF | TRBV15
CASSDFAGEAYEQYF | TRBV10-1
CASSQAGTGGNQPQHF | TRBV3-1/TRBV3-2
CASSLIRSWDTNTEAFF | TRBV5-1
CASRRDTVSYEQYF | TRBV27
CASSVGPSSMSQPQHF | TRBV3-1/TRBV3-2
CASSSRRLADTGELFF | TRBV7-2
CAWTMTGLLYGYTF | TRBV30